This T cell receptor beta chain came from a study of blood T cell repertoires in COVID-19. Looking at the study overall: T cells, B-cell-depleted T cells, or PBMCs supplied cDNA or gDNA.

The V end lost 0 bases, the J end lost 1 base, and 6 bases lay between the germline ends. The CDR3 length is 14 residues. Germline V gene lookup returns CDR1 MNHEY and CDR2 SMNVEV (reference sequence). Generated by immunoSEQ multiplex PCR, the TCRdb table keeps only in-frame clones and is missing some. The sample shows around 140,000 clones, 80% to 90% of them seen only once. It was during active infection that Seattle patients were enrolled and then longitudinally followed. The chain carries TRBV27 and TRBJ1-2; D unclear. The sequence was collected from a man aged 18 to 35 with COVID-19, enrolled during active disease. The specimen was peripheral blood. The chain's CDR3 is CASSLSMSNYGYTF. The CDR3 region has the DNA TGTGCCAGCAGTTTATCAATGAGTAACTATGGCTACACCTTC.